This T cell receptor (beta chain) emerged from a study of blood T cells in healthy people across ages. Sample-barcoded 5' priming and a J-beta primer mix drove a second PCR of roughly 6 to 12 cycles. TCRdb re-called the 5' RACE reads through MiXCR, storing one row per CDR3 protein. The data show 550,000 to 800,000 distinct CDR3 sequences, with 32% seen just once and roughly 14% held by the top ten. This clonotype was counted a single time. The CDR3 end shows no conserved phenylalanine or tryptophan, and so a read error is likely. The sequence was obtained from a woman of 80 years or more in good health. The sample taken for sequencing was blood.

In DNA, the CDR3 is TGTGCTAGCAGCCCGGGACTTACATACGAGCAGTACTGC. Protein product: CASSPGLTYEQYC. The chain uses TRBV7-7 and TRBJ2-4, with a tentative D call TRBD2 (6 bases). The J call may be wrong; the DNA end is better matched by TRBJ2-7. The germline gives CDR1 SSHAT, CDR2 FNYEAQ (reference sequence). This CDR3 is built from 13 residues.